This T cell receptor beta chain was captured by sequencing in a study of blood T cell repertoires in COVID-19. About the study: Sites in the United States, Italy and Spain provided acute and convalescent COVID-19 samples.

Per the study methods: Reference gene primers were amplified, and this amplification served to estimate nucleated cell counts. Produced via immunoSEQ multiplex PCR; TCRdb's table is partial and in-frame only. D and trimming were read from the DNA, whereas the V and J calls and clone size are those reported in that table. The repertoire consists of approximately 230,000 clones, with about 86% occurring once and the leading ten covering over 1.1%. The V gene's germline CDR1 is KGHSH and CDR2 LQKENI. This CDR3 region has 17 residues. V trimming: 2 bases; J trimming: 4 bases; junction bases outside the gene matches: 8.

This TCR came from a man aged 80 or over with acute or convalescent COVID-19. The sample taken for sequencing was peripheral blood. This chain links TRBV18 with TRBJ2-5; 12 bases are a match to TRBD2. The CDR3 DNA reads as TGTGCCAGCTCACCAATGTCGCTAGCGGGAGGGCCAGAGACCCAGTACTTC. As protein: CASSPMSLAGGPETQYF.